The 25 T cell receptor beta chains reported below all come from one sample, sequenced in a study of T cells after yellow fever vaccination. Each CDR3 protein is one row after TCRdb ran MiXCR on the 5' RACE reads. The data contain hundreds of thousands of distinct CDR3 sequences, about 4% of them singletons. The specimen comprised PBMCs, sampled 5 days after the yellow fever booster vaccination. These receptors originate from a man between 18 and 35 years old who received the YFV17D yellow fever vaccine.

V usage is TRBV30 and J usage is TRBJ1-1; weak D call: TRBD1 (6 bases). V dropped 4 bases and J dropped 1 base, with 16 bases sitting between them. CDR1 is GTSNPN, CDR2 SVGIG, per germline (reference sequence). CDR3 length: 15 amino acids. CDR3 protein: CAWKLLWDKNTEAFF. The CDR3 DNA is TGTGCCTGGAAACTTTTATGGGACAAGAACACTGAAGCTTTCTTT.

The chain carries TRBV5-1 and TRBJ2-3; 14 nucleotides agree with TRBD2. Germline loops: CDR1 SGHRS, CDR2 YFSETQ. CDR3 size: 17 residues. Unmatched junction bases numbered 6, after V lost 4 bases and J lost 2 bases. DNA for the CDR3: TGCGCCAGCAGCGCCCCGGGACTAGCGGGGGCCACAGATACGCAGTATTTT. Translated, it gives CASSAPGLAGATDTQYF.

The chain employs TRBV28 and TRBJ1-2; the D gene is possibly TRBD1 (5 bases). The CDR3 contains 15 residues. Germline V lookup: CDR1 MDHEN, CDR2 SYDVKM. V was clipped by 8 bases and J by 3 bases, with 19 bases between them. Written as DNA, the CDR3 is TGTGCCAGCGGAGGACCGGGACGGGAACACTATGGCTACACCTTC. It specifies CASGGPGREHYGYTF.

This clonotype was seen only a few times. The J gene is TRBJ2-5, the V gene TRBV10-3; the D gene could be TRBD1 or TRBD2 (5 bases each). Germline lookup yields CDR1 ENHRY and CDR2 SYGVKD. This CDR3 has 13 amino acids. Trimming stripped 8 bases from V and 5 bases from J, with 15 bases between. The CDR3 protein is CAIAWGSSETQYF. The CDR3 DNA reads TGTGCCATCGCGTGGGGGAGTAGTGAGACCCAGTACTTC.

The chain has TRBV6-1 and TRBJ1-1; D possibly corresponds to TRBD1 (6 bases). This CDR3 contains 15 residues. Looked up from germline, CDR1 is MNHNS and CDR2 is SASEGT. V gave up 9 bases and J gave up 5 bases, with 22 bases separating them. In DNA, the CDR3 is TGTGCCAGGCCCAACCACGCAGGGGTCTGGACTGAAGCTTTCTTT. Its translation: CARPNHAGVWTEAFF.

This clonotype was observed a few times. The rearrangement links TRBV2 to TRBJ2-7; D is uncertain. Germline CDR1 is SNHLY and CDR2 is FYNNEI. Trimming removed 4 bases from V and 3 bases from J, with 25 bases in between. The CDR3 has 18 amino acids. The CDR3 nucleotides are TGTGCCAGCAGTGTTTCTTTTTCGGGCAGCGTCCACATCTACGAGCAGTACGTC. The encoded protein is CASSVSFSGSVHIYEQYV.

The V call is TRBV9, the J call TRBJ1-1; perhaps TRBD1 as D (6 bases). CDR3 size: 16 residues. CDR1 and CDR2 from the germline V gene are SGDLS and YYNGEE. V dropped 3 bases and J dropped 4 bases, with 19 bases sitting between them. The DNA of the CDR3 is TGTGCCAGCAGCGCACCGGTTCCAGGGGACGGCACTGAAGCTTTCTTT. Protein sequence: CASSAPVPGDGTEAFF.

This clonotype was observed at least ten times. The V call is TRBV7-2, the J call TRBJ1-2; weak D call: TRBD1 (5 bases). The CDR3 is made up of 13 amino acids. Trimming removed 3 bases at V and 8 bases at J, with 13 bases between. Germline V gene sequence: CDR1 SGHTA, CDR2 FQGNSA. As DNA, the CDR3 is TGTGCCAGCAGCTTCAACGATCAGGGCGGCTACACCTTC. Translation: CASSFNDQGGYTF.

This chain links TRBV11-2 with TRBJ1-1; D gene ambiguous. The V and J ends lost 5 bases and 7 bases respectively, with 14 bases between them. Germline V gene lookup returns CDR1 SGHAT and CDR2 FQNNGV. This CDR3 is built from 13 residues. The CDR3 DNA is TGTGCCAGCAGCCCCATCCAGAAACTTGAAGCTTTCTTT. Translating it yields CASSPIQKLEAFF.

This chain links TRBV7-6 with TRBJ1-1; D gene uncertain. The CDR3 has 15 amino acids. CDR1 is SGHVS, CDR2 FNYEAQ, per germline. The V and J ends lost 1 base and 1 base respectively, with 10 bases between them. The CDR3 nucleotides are TGTGCCAGCAGCTTAGATCGGTTTGGGAACACTGAAGCTTTCTTT. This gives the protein CASSLDRFGNTEAFF. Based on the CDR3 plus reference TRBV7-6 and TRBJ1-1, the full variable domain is GAGVSQSPRYKVTKRGQDVALRCDPISGHVSLYWYRQALGQGPEFLTYFNYEAQQDKSGLPNDRFSAERPEGSISTLTIQRTEQRDSAMYRCASSLDRFGNTEAFFGQGTRLTVV.

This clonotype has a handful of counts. This chain's CDR3 is CASSLGWWGQRNTEAFF. CDR3 in DNA: TGTGCCAGCAGCTTAGGGTGGTGGGGACAAAGGAACACTGAAGCTTTCTTT. The V gene is TRBV7-2, the J gene TRBJ1-1; a possible D gene is TRBD1 (6 bases). The CDR3 totals 17 residues. CDR1 is SGHTA and CDR2 is FQGNSA in the germline V gene. V was cut by 1 base and J by 1 base, with 16 bases left in between.

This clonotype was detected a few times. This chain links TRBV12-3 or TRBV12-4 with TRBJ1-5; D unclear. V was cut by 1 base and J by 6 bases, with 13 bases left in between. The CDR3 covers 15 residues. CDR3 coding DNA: TGTGCCAGCAGTTTAGGCACTTCCTCAGGTCAGCCCCAGCATTTT. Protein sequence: CASSLGTSSGQPQHF.

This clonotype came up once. CDR3 sequence (DNA): TGCGCCAGACCAGAGGGCAATCAGCCCCAGCATTTT. Its protein is CARPEGNQPQHF. J is TRBJ1-5 and V is TRBV10-1; D remains ambiguous. The CDR3 length is 12 residues. V was pared by 9 bases and J by 2 bases, with 8 bases between. The germline V gene has CDR1 WNHNN and CDR2 SYGVQD (reference sequence).

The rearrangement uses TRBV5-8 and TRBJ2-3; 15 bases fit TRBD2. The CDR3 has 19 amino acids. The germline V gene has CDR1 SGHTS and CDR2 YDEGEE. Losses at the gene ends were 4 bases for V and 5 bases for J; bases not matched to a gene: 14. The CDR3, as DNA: TGTGCCAGCAGCGCCGGGACTAGCGGGGGGATATCCTCGGGAGATACGCAGTATTTT. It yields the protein CASSAGTSGGISSGDTQYF.

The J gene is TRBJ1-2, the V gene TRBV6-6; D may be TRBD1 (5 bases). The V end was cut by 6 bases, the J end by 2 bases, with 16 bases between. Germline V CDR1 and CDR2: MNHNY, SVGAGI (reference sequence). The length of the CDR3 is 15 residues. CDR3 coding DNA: TGTGCCAGCAGCCCATACGGGCAGGGAAACTATGGCTACACCTTC. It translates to CASSPYGQGNYGYTF.

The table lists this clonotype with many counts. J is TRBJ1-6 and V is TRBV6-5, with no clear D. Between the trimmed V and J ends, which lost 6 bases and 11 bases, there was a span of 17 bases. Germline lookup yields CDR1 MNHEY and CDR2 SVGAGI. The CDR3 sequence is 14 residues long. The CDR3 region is CASSHEGSRTPLHF. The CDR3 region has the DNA TGTGCCAGCAGCCACGAGGGATCGAGGACACCCCTCCACTTT.

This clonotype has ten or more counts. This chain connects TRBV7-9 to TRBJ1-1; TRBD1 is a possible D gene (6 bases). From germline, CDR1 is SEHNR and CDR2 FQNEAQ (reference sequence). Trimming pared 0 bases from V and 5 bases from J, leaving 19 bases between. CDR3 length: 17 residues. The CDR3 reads CASSLAWGTGAGTEAFF. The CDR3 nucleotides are TGTGCCAGCAGCTTAGCGTGGGGTACGGGGGCCGGGACTGAAGCTTTCTTT.

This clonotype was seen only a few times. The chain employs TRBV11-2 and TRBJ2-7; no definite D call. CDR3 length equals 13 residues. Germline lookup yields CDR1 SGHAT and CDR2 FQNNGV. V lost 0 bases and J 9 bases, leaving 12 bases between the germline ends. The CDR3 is CASSLETGVVQYV. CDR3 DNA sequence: TGTGCCAGCAGCTTAGAGACTGGAGTCGTGCAGTACGTC.

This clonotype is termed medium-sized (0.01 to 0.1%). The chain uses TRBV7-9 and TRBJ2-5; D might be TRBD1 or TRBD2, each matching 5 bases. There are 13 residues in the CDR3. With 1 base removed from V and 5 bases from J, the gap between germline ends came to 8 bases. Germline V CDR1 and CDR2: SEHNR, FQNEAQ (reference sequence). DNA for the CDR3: TGTGCCAGCAGCTTAGTTGGGACGGAGACCCAGTACTTC. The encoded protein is CASSLVGTETQYF.

The CDR3 region is CSASPTAFDPYEQYV. CDR3 nucleotides: TGCAGTGCTAGCCCGACCGCTTTCGACCCCTACGAGCAGTACGTC. This chain joins TRBV20-1 and TRBJ2-7; no reliable D call. The V end was cut by 3 bases, the J end by 2 bases, with 17 bases between. CDR3 size: 15 residues. Germline V lookup: CDR1 DFQATT, CDR2 SNEGSKA (reference sequence).

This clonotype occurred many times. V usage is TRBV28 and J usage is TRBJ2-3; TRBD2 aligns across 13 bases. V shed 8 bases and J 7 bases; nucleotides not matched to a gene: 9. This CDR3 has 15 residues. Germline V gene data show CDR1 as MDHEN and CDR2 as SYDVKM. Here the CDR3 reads CASRTSGGAPNTQYF. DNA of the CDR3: TGTGCCAGCCGTACTAGCGGGGGGGCCCCGAATACGCAGTATTTT.

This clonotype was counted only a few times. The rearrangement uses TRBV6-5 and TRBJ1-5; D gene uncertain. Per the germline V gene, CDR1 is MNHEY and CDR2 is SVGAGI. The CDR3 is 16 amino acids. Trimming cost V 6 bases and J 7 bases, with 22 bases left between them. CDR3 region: CASSPTRTSAGQPQHF. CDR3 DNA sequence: TGTGCCAGCAGCCCCACGAGGACCTCAGCAGGCCAGCCCCAGCATTTT.

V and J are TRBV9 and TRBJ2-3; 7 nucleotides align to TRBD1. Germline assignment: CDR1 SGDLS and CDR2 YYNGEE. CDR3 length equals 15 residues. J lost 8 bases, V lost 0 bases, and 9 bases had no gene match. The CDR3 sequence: CASSVEAGGFTTQYF. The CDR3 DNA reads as TGTGCCAGCAGCGTAGAGGCAGGGGGATTCACTACGCAGTATTTT. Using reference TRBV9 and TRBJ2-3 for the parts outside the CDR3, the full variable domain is DSGVTQTPKHLITATGQRVTLRCSPRSGDLSVYWYQQSLDQGLQFLIQYYNGEERAKGNILERFSAQQFPDLHSELNLSSLELGDSALYFCASSVEAGGFTTQYFGPGTRLTVL.

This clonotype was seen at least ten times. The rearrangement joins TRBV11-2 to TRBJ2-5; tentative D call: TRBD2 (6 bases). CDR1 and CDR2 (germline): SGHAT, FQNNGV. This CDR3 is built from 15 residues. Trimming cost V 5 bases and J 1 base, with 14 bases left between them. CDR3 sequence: CASSPPAGGQETQYF. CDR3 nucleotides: TGTGCCAGCAGCCCCCCCGCCGGGGGCCAAGAGACCCAGTACTTC. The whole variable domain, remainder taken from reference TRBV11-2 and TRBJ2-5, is EAGVAQSPRYKIIEKRQSVAFWCNPISGHATLYWYQQILGQGPKLLIQFQNNGVVDDSQLPKDRFSAERLKGVDSTLKIQPAKLEDSAVYLCASSPPAGGQETQYFGPGTRLLVL.

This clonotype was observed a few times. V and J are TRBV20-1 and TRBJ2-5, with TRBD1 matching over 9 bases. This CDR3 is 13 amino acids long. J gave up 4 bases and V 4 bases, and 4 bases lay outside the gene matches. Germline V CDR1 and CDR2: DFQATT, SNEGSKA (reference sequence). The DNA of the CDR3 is TGCAGTGCTACGGGGACAGGGAGAGAGACCCAGTACTTC. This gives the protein CSATGTGRETQYF.